The rows below give T cell receptor beta chains drawn from one sample of a study of Graves' ophthalmopathy and Graves' hyperthyroidism. Using its own MiXCR run on the multiplex PCR reads, TCRdb lists one record per CDR3 protein. There are around 590,000 distinct CDR3 sequences in the sample; about 35% occur only once, and less than 4.5% lies in the top ten. The source material was peripheral blood or thyroid tissue (not recorded which). The receptors stem from an adult man with Graves' hyperthyroidism. The CDR3 runs from the conserved cysteine through the conserved F or W. D genes are given only for firm matches. Rows give clone size only sometimes, using once, few, many, or a class for an expanded clone.

V gene	clone size	J gene	D gene	CDR3 protein	CDR3 DNA
TRBV3-1	.	TRBJ1-2	TRBD1	CASSRGQGEYGYTF	TGTGCCAGCAGCCGGGGACAGGGGGAGTATGGCTACACCTTC
TRBV2	.	TRBJ2-6	.	CASRGLGANVLTF	TGTGCCAGCAGGGGACTTGGGGCCAACGTCCTGACTTTC
TRBV7-8	many	TRBJ2-7	.	CASSVGTLRHEQYF	TGTGCCAGCAGCGTAGGGACGCTACGCCACGAGCAGTACTTC
TRBV6-5	.	TRBJ2-7	TRBD2	CASSQQGGLVYEQYF	TGTGCCAGCAGCCAGCAAGGGGGACTAGTGTACGAGCAGTACTTC
TRBV18	.	TRBJ2-5	.	CASSPPELASTQYF	TGTGCCAGCTCACCACCGGAACTAGCTTCGACCCAGTACTTC
TRBV2	many	TRBJ1-1	TRBD1	CASRRTGENTEAFF	TGTGCCAGCAGAAGGACAGGGGAGAACACTGAAGCTTTCTTT
TRBV18	few	TRBJ2-7	.	CASSPRRSSYEQYF	TGTGCCAGCTCACCACGACGGAGCTCCTACGAGCAGTACTTC
TRBV19	.	TRBJ2-7	TRBD2	CASSIAGYGYEQYF	TGTGCCAGCAGTATAGCGGGATACGGCTACGAGCAGTACTTC
TRBV14	few	TRBJ2-5	TRBD2	CASSTRLAEETQYF	TGTGCCAGCAGTACCAGACTAGCGGAAGAGACCCAGTACTTC
TRBV12-5	.	TRBJ1-5	TRBD1	CASGPTGISNQPQHF	TGTGCTAGTGGGCCGACAGGGATTAGCAATCAGCCCCAGCATTTT
TRBV4-2	.	TRBJ2-2	.	CASSQEHGGLAGELFF	TGTGCCAGCAGCCAAGAACACGGGGGGCTGGCCGGGGAGCTGTTTTTT
TRBV10-3	.	TRBJ1-3	TRBD1	CASGRDSSGNTIYF	TGTGCCAGCGGCCGGGACAGCTCTGGAAACACCATATATTTT
TRBV10-3	few	TRBJ2-7	TRBD1	CASSLKPGTGGNEQYF	TGTGCCAGCAGTTTAAAACCCGGGACAGGGGGTAACGAGCAGTACTTC
TRBV11-2	.	TRBJ2-3	TRBD2	CASSPLDASGKGTDTQYF	TGTGCCAGCAGCCCCCTGGACGCTAGCGGCAAGGGCACAGATACGCAGTATTTT
TRBV12-3/TRBV12-4	many	TRBJ2-7	.	CASSFQYAYEQYF	TGTGCCAGCAGTTTTCAATATGCCTACGAGCAGTACTTC
TRBV9	many	TRBJ2-7	.	CASSVASSYEQYF	TGTGCCAGCAGCGTAGCGAGTTCCTACGAGCAGTACTTC
TRBV29-1	many	TRBJ1-4	.	CSVTDRKGEKLFF	TGCAGCGTTACTGACAGGAAAGGAGAAAAACTGTTTTTT
TRBV10-3	many	TRBJ2-7	.	CAIGAGNDEQYF	TGTGCCATCGGGGCGGGAAATGACGAGCAGTACTTC
TRBV6-1	many	TRBJ1-6	TRBD1	CASSRQGAAYLPLHF	TGTGCCAGCAGTCGACAGGGGGCAGCTTACTTACCCCTCCACTTT
TRBV7-8	many	TRBJ1-4	.	CASSRRTGTNEKLFF	TGTGCCAGCAGCAGGAGGACGGGCACTAATGAAAAACTGTTTTTT
TRBV6-2/TRBV6-3	many	TRBJ2-5	TRBD2	CASRSSGGSEETQYF	TGTGCCAGCAGGTCTAGCGGGGGGAGCGAAGAGACCCAGTACTTC
TRBV29-1	.	TRBJ1-1	TRBD1	CSVDRTGVVNTEAFF	TGCAGCGTTGACCGGACAGGGGTCGTGAACACTGAAGCTTTCTTT